Following are 27 T cell receptor beta chains from one sample sequenced in a study of T cell responses to AZD1222 COVID-19 vaccine. The data were produced by immunoSEQ multiplex PCR, yet TCRdb's version contains in-frame clones alone and is incomplete. The table has 250,000 to 300,000 clones, 90% to 95% seen once. The specimen comprised peripheral blood, sampled 28 days after the second AZD1222 dose. These receptors were collected from an adult who received the AZD1222 COVID-19 vaccine.

This sequence joins TRBV7-2 and TRBJ1-4, with 9 bases aligning to TRBD1. Germline lookup yields CDR1 SGHTA and CDR2 FQGNSA. This CDR3 is built from 15 residues. V was pared by 5 bases and J by 5 bases, with 6 bases of the junction left unmatched. CDR3 in DNA: TGTGCCAGCAGCCCCCGACAGGGGGGAAATGAAAAACTGTTTTTT. This codes for CASSPRQGGNEKLFF. Full variable domain (missing parts from reference TRBV7-2 and TRBJ1-4): GAGVSQSPSNKVTEKGKDVELRCDPISGHTALYWYRQSLGQGLEFLIYFQGNSAPDKSGLPSDRFSAERTGGSVSTLTIQRTQQEDSAVYLCASSPRQGGNEKLFFGSGTQLSVL.

CDR3 DNA: TGTGCCAGCAGCCAAGTTGAGGGCTACGAGCAGTACTTC. Translating gives CASSQVEGYEQYF. The V and J genes are TRBV3-1 (or the pseudogene TRBV3-2) and TRBJ2-7; weak D call: TRBD2 (5 bases). The germline gives CDR1 LGHDT, CDR2 YNNKEL (reference sequence). The V and J ends lost 1 base and 3 bases respectively, with 7 bases between them. The CDR3 runs to 13 residues.

V is TRBV7-2 and J is TRBJ1-3, with D uncertain. V lost 3 bases, J lost 5 bases, and 14 bases lay in between. The germline CDR1 and CDR2 sequences are SGHTA and FQGNSA. The length of the CDR3 is 15 residues. The CDR3 here is CASSLAGVSRNTIYF. The CDR3 DNA follows: TGTGCCAGCAGCTTGGCGGGAGTTAGCAGAAACACCATATATTTT.

In its sample, this clone was seen once. This sequence joins TRBV4-1 and TRBJ1-5; no firm D call. The CDR3 sequence is 12 residues long. V dropped 2 bases and J dropped 6 bases, with 5 bases sitting between them. Germline V lookup: CDR1 MGHRA, CDR2 YSYEKL. The CDR3: CASSQLGQPQHF. CDR3 coding DNA: TGCGCCAGCAGCCAATTGGGTCAGCCCCAGCATTTT.

The chain couples TRBV14 to TRBJ2-7, with 8 bases lining up with TRBD2. Germline lookup yields CDR1 SGHDN and CDR2 FVKESK. The J segment lost 2 bases and the V segment lost 4 bases, leaving 7 bases of the junction unmatched. This CDR3 has 15 amino acids. In nucleotides, the CDR3 is TGTGCCAGCAGCCTCGGGAGGGGGGGGACCTACGAGCAGTACTTC. Amino acids: CASSLGRGGTYEQYF.

V and J are TRBV10-3 and TRBJ1-4; a possible D gene is TRBD1 (5 bases). The V and J ends lost 5 bases and 5 bases respectively, with 15 bases between them. Per germline, CDR1 ENHRY and CDR2 SYGVKD. The CDR3 has 15 residues. The CDR3 DNA follows: TGTGCCATCAGTCCCTCGGGGGGGGGAAATGAAAAACTGTTTTTT. Translating it yields CAISPSGGGNEKLFF.

This chain's CDR3 is CASNQEGRAVSGYTF. The CDR3 DNA sequence: TGCGCCAGCAACCAGGAGGGCAGGGCGGTTAGTGGCTACACCTTC. This rearrangement joins TRBV5-1 to TRBJ1-2, with D maybe TRBD1 (5 bases). Between the trimmed V and J ends, which lost 6 bases and 7 bases, there was a span of 22 bases. The CDR3 sequence is 15 residues long. Germline CDR1 and CDR2: SGHRS and YFSETQ.

The chain is built from TRBV9 and TRBJ2-3; the D call may be TRBD1 or TRBD2 (5 bases each). The V end was cut by 0 bases, the J end by 4 bases, with 12 bases between. Germline-derived CDR1 and CDR2 are SGDLS and YYNGEE. CDR3 length: 15 amino acids. For the CDR3, the DNA is TGTGCCAGCAGCGTAGGGGCAGGGAGACCAGATACGCAGTATTTT. It translates to CASSVGAGRPDTQYF.

This sequence joins TRBV10-3 and TRBJ1-2, with D maybe TRBD1 (5 bases). This CDR3 comprises 13 residues. Germline values: CDR1 ENHRY, CDR2 SYGVKD. V was trimmed by 2 bases and J by 6 bases, leaving 10 bases between them. CDR3 sequence reads: CAISEPGRNGYTF. The CDR3 nucleotides read TGTGCCATCAGTGAGCCGGGACGAAATGGCTACACCTTC.

V and J are TRBV10-2 and TRBJ2-2, with D tentatively TRBD2 (6 bases). Trimming left V 10 bases short and J 0 bases short, with 12 bases between. Germline V gene sequence: CDR1 WSHSY, CDR2 SAAADI. The CDR3 has 14 residues. The CDR3 DNA follows: TGCGCCACCAAGACTAGTGCGAACACCGGGGAGCTGTTTTTT. This gives the protein CATKTSANTGELFF.

This clone has only one observation. Distinct nucleotide sequences in the sample also encode this CDR3. The CDR3 loop is CASSPPTGEAFF. The CDR3, as DNA: TGTGCCAGCTCACCACCGACGGGTGAAGCTTTCTTT. The chain couples TRBV18 to TRBJ1-1; no firm D call. In germline, CDR1 is KGHSH, CDR2 LQKENI. Trimming took 0 bases from V and 7 from J, leaving 6 bases between them. The CDR3 has 12 residues.

V usage is TRBV4-2 and J usage is TRBJ2-7, with TRBD2 identical over 11 bases. The CDR3 contains 14 residues. V shed 3 bases and J 5 bases; nucleotides not matched to a gene: 3. Germline V gene sequence: CDR1 LGHNA, CDR2 YNFKEQ. CDR3 DNA: TGTGCCAGCAGCCACGGGACTAGCGGCAACGAGCAGTACTTC. Protein: CASSHGTSGNEQYF.

This chain connects TRBV7-2 to TRBJ2-7; maybe TRBD2 (6 bases). With 8 bases removed from V and 6 bases from J, the gap between germline ends came to 23 bases. The CDR3 consists of 15 residues. In germline, CDR1 is SGHTA, CDR2 FQGNSA. This CDR3 is CASQLGGRVAGEQYF. The CDR3 nucleotides are TGTGCCAGCCAACTCGGGGGTCGGGTGGCGGGCGAGCAGTACTTC. Full variable domain (missing parts from reference TRBV7-2 and TRBJ2-7): GAGVSQSPSNKVTEKGKDVELRCDPISGHTALYWYRQSLGQGLEFLIYFQGNSAPDKSGLPSDRFSAERTGGSVSTLTIQRTQQEDSAVYLCASQLGGRVAGEQYFGPGTRLTVT.

The J gene is TRBJ2-7, the V gene TRBV27, with D perhaps matching TRBD2 (5 bases). CDR1 is MNHEY and CDR2 is SMNVEV in the germline V gene (reference sequence). The ends were cut back, 5 bases at V and 7 bases at J, with 9 bases in the middle. This CDR3 is 11 amino acids long. The CDR3 region is CASSEGLEQYF. The CDR3 nucleotides are TGTGCCAGCAGTGAGGGCTTGGAGCAGTACTTC.

The V gene is TRBV7-8, the J gene TRBJ2-1, with 7 bases that match TRBD2. This CDR3 contains 15 residues. Germline CDR1 is SGHVS and CDR2 is FQNEAQ. The V gene end was trimmed by 5 bases and the J gene end by 5 bases; junction bases not matched to a gene: 9. CDR3 loop: CASSPPGLPNNEQFF. The CDR3 DNA follows: TGTGCCAGCAGCCCTCCGGGACTACCAAACAATGAGCAGTTCTTC.

This clone appeared once. The rearrangement uses TRBV3-1 (or the pseudogene TRBV3-2) and TRBJ1-2; 8 bases agree with TRBD1. V lost 3 bases to trimming and J lost 2 bases; unmatched junction nucleotides: 5. The CDR3 is 15 amino acids. Germline loops: CDR1 LGHDT, CDR2 YNNKEL (reference sequence). The DNA for the CDR3 is TGTGCCAGCAGCCATTTCCGACAGGGGAACTATGGCTACACCTTC. Amino acids: CASSHFRQGNYGYTF.

In this sample, this clone turned up a few times. The chain combines TRBV10-3 with TRBJ1-2; 7 bases are shared with TRBD1. With 8 bases clipped from V and 0 bases from J, the junction kept 15 bases outside the gene matches. Germline assignment: CDR1 ENHRY and CDR2 SYGVKD. CDR3 length equals 17 residues. The CDR3 DNA sequence: TGTGCCATCGGGCTCGACAGGGAGTGGGGGTCTAACTATGGCTACACCTTC. This encodes CAIGLDREWGSNYGYTF.

The rearrangement links TRBV20-1 to TRBJ1-5; 8 bases agree with TRBD1. V dropped 5 bases and J dropped 11; count of bases not matched to a gene: 5. Germline lookup yields CDR1 DFQATT and CDR2 SNEGSKA (reference sequence). CDR3 length: 11 amino acids. For the CDR3, the DNA is TGCAGTGCTGTACAGGGGGGCTCCCAGCATTTT. It translates to CSAVQGGSQHF.

This clone was observed a few times. This rearrangement joins TRBV5-4 to TRBJ1-1; tentatively, D is TRBD1 (6 bases). Germline CDR1 and CDR2: SGHNT and YYREEE (reference sequence). Trimming stripped 3 bases from V and 5 bases from J, with 17 bases between. The CDR3 is 15 amino acids. The CDR3 nucleotides are TGTGCCAGCAGCTCCCAGGGGCGTGAAGGGACTGAAGCTTTCTTT. Translation: CASSSQGREGTEAFF.

The chain recombines TRBV27 with TRBJ1-6; the D is unclear. The CDR3 runs to 16 residues. Between the trimmed V and J ends, which lost 4 bases and 6 bases, there was a span of 16 bases. Germline V gene lookup returns CDR1 MNHEY and CDR2 SMNVEV (reference sequence). CDR3 coding DNA: TGTGCCAGCAGTTCATCAGAGCAGATACCTAATTCACCCCTCCACTTT. Its protein product is CASSSSEQIPNSPLHF.

The chain couples TRBV2 to TRBJ1-5; D perhaps matches TRBD1 (6 bases). Trimming removed 1 base from V and 9 bases from J, with 13 bases in between. The CDR3 loop spans 14 amino acids. Per germline, CDR1 SNHLY and CDR2 FYNNEI. Here the CDR3 reads CASSEVRGAGPQHF. CDR3 nucleotide sequence: TGTGCCAGCAGTGAAGTAAGGGGGGCGGGGCCCCAGCATTTT. The full variable domain, with the rest looked up from reference TRBV2 and TRBJ1-5, is EPEVTQTPSHQVTQMGQEVILRCVPISNHLYFYWYRQILGQKVEFLVSFYNNEISEKSEIFDDQFSVERPDGSNFTLKIRSTKLEDSAMYFCASSEVRGAGPQHFGDGTRLSIL.

The sample holds one count of this clone. The rearrangement uses TRBV6-5 and TRBJ2-7; D not certain. The CDR3 consists of 14 residues. V shed 6 bases and J shed 4 bases, with 16 bases lying between them. Germline CDR1 is MNHEY and CDR2 is SVGAGI. The CDR3 coding sequence is TGTGCCAGCAGAGGAAGGATCGGGTCTTACGAGCAGTACTTC. Translating it yields CASRGRIGSYEQYF.

The V call is TRBV11-2, the J call TRBJ1-1; D unclear. Deletions cut 0 bases from V and 10 bases from J, with 12 bases between. Per germline, CDR1 SGHAT and CDR2 FQNNGV. The CDR3 is 13 amino acids. The CDR3, as DNA: TGTGCCAGCAGCTTAGATTGGAGGGAGCGAGCTTTCTTT. This encodes CASSLDWRERAFF.

V is TRBV7-9 and J is TRBJ1-2; no firm D call. V was cut by 1 base and J by 8 bases, with 14 bases left in between. This CDR3 spans 14 amino acids. Germline values: CDR1 SEHNR, CDR2 FQNEAQ (reference sequence). The CDR3 coding sequence is TGTGCCAGCAGCTTAGAGGGCATACGGGAAGGCTACACCTTC. Translating gives CASSLEGIREGYTF.

This sequence joins TRBV7-3 and TRBJ2-7, with 8 positions matching TRBD2. Trimming at V came to 5 bases and at J to 4 bases, leaving 4 bases not matched to a gene. The germline gives CDR1 SGHTA, CDR2 FQGTGA. The CDR3 consists of 13 residues. The CDR3: CASSQSGGYEQYF. CDR3 bases: TGTGCCAGCAGCCAAAGCGGGGGTTACGAGCAGTACTTC. The full variable domain, completed using reference TRBV7-3 and TRBJ2-7, is GAGVSQTPSNKVTEKGKYVELRCDPISGHTALYWYRQSLGQGPEFLIYFQGTGAADDSGLPNDRFFAVRPEGSVSTLKIQRTERGDSAVYLCASSQSGGYEQYFGPGTRLTVT.

This clone was recorded only once. The chain employs TRBV9 and TRBJ2-1; 10 nucleotides line up with TRBD2. This CDR3 comprises 17 residues. V shed 3 bases and J 4 bases; nucleotides not matched to a gene: 10. CDR1 and CDR2 from the germline V gene are SGDLS and YYNGEE. The DNA of the CDR3 is TGTGCCAGCAGCGAACTCCAGCGGGGGGGATATTACAATGAGCAGTTCTTC. Amino acid sequence: CASSELQRGGYYNEQFF.

This chain links TRBV9 with TRBJ2-7, with D tentatively TRBD2 (5 bases). The V and J ends lost 1 base and 6 bases respectively, with 17 bases between them. The CDR3 is made up of 15 amino acids. Germline values: CDR1 SGDLS, CDR2 YYNGEE. The DNA for the CDR3 is TGTGCCAGCAGCGTAACCGGGGTCCGTTTCTCCGAGCAGTACTTC. It encodes CASSVTGVRFSEQYF.